This entry lists 16 T cell receptor beta chains sequenced from one sample in a study of technical replicates of blood from several donors. Measured with immunoSEQ multiplex PCR; TCRdb has only the in-frame clones, and not every one. The sample has 75,000 to 95,000 clones; about 94% are singletons. Sequenced sample: T cells isolated from PBMCs. All receptors derive from a human donor in good health.

The chain carries TRBV29-1 and TRBJ2-7; TRBD1 matches at 9 bases. Germline trimming cut 7 bases from V and 7 bases from J; bases unmatched to any gene: 14. From germline, CDR1 is SQVTM and CDR2 ANQGSEA. The CDR3 consists of 14 residues. The CDR3 here is CSGTITGGRGEQYF. The CDR3 nucleotides are TGCAGCGGAACGATTACAGGGGGCCGGGGGGAGCAGTACTTC.

The gene calls are TRBV7-7 and TRBJ2-2; D is possibly TRBD1 (7 bases). CDR3 length: 12 amino acids. The germline CDR1 and CDR2 sequences are SSHAT and FNYEAQ (reference sequence). The CDR3 is CATGEDTGELFF. CDR3 DNA sequence: TGTGCTACAGGGGAGGATACCGGGGAGCTGTTTTTT.

V and J are TRBV7-7 and TRBJ2-3; TRBD2 aligns across 7 bases. The length of the CDR3 is 15 residues. Germline-derived CDR1 and CDR2 are SSHAT and FNYEAQ (reference sequence). Trimming took 0 bases from V and 4 from J; bases not matched to a gene: 4. CDR3 coding DNA: TGTGCCAGCAGCTTAGCTTCTAGCGGACCAGATACGCAGTATTTT. As protein: CASSLASSGPDTQYF.

The chain couples TRBV6-6 to TRBJ2-7; a weak D match, TRBD2 (6 bases). Trimming shortened V by 6 bases and J by 2 bases, and 14 bases separated the two germline ends. The germline V gene has CDR1 MNHNY and CDR2 SVGAGI (reference sequence). This CDR3 is built from 14 residues. CDR3 DNA sequence: TGTGCCAGCAGCCGGGGAGGAGTTCCCTACGAGCAGTACTTC. This translates into CASSRGGVPYEQYF.

This clone appeared a single time. The chain combines TRBV4-1 with TRBJ2-7; 9 bases map to TRBD1. This CDR3 is 16 amino acids long. V shed 0 bases, J shed 4 bases, and the junction held 7 bases outside the gene matches. Germline-derived CDR1 and CDR2 are MGHRA and YSYEKL. CDR3 DNA: TGCGCCAGCAGCCAAGAGGGGGACAGGGTCGCTTACGAGCAGTACTTC. This gives the protein CASSQEGDRVAYEQYF.

The chain has TRBV30 and TRBJ1-2; D unresolved. Per the germline V gene, CDR1 is GTSNPN and CDR2 is SVGIG (reference sequence). The CDR3 covers 13 residues. Deletions cut 1 base from V and 4 bases from J, with 10 bases between. This CDR3 is CAWSAGLAYGYTF. CDR3 in DNA: TGTGCCTGGAGTGCGGGGTTGGCCTATGGCTACACCTTC.

V usage is TRBV10-3 and J usage is TRBJ1-2; 7 bases match TRBD1. Germline CDR1 reads ENHRY; CDR2 reads SYGVKD. This CDR3 has 12 amino acids. Trimming at V came to 4 bases and at J to 8 bases, leaving 4 bases not matched to a gene. The CDR3 DNA reads TGTGCCATCAGTGTAGACAGGGTGGGCTACACCTTC. It encodes CAISVDRVGYTF.

This clone appeared once. V usage is TRBV13 and J usage is TRBJ2-3; tentatively, D is TRBD2 (5 bases). This CDR3 is 13 amino acids long. Per germline, CDR1 PRHDT and CDR2 FYEKMQ (reference sequence). V lost 5 bases and J lost 7, with 13 bases in between. The CDR3 spells CASSPPGGHTQYF. The CDR3, as DNA: TGTGCCAGCAGCCCTCCGGGCGGGCATACGCAGTATTTT.

V and J are TRBV11-3 and TRBJ2-1; 8 positions agree with TRBD2. Germline trimming cut 2 bases from V and 9 bases from J; bases unmatched to any gene: 18. The CDR3 is made up of 18 amino acids. CDR1 SGHNT and CDR2 YENEEA come from the germline V gene. The DNA for the CDR3 is TGTGCCAGCAGCTTATATTATGAGCGGGAGAAAGGGTATAGTGAGCAGTTCTTC. It specifies CASSLYYEREKGYSEQFF. The variable domain in full, with the rest retrieved from reference TRBV11-3 and TRBJ2-1, is EAGVVQSPRYKIIEKKQPVAFWCNPISGHNTLYWYLQNLGQGPELLIRYENEEAVDDSQLPKDRFSAERLKGVDSTLKIQPAELGDSAVYLCASSLYYEREKGYSEQFFGPGTRLTVL.

This clone is a singleton in its sample. The chain uses TRBV6-5 and TRBJ2-7; 7 nucleotides line up with TRBD1. Germline trimming cut 5 bases from V and 3 bases from J; bases unmatched to any gene: 1. Germline values: CDR1 MNHEY, CDR2 SVGAGI. The CDR3 has 12 amino acids. CDR3 nucleotides: TGTGCCAGCAGTAGGACAGGCTACGAGCAGTACTTC. Protein sequence: CASSRTGYEQYF.

The chain employs TRBV15 and TRBJ2-7, with D possibly being TRBD2 (5 bases). The germline V gene encodes CDR1 LNHNV and CDR2 YYDKDF (reference sequence). Trimming removed 8 bases from V and 4 bases from J, with 15 bases in between. This CDR3 has 13 residues. CDR3 region: CATSGVGSYEQYF. CDR3 nucleotide sequence: TGTGCCACCTCCGGGGTGGGCAGTTACGAGCAGTACTTC. The full variable domain, with the rest looked up from reference TRBV15 and TRBJ2-7, is DAMVIQNPRYQVTQFGKPVTLSCSQTLNHNVMYWYQQKSSQAPKLLFHYYDKDFNNEADTPDNFQSRRPNTSFCFLDIRSPGLGDTAMYLCATSGVGSYEQYFGPGTRLTVT.

The V and J genes are TRBV28 and TRBJ1-1; 7 bases match TRBD1. Per germline, CDR1 MDHEN and CDR2 SYDVKM. V shed 5 bases, J shed 1 base, and the junction held 1 base outside the gene matches. There are 13 residues in the CDR3. DNA of the CDR3: TGTGCCAGCAGTGGGACAGCGAACACTGAAGCTTTCTTT. It yields the protein CASSGTANTEAFF.

This chain uses TRBV23-1 with TRBJ2-7; TRBD1 agrees at 7 bases. TRBV23-1 is an open reading frame, and its role is uncertain. The CDR3 is made up of 17 amino acids. Losses at the gene ends were 10 bases for V and 3 bases for J; bases not matched to a gene: 21. The CDR3 sequence: CAKETVNSDRAFYEQYF. CDR3 nucleotide sequence: TGCGCCAAAGAAACGGTCAACTCAGACAGGGCCTTCTACGAGCAGTACTTC.

This chain links TRBV10-2 with TRBJ2-5; perhaps TRBD1 as D (5 bases). Germline CDR1 is WSHSY and CDR2 is SAAADI. The CDR3 length is 14 residues. Trimming removed 4 bases from V and 0 bases from J, with 9 bases in between. This chain's CDR3 is CASSGTKYQETQYF. The CDR3 DNA reads as TGCGCCAGCAGTGGGACAAAGTACCAAGAGACCCAGTACTTC.

The chain combines TRBV5-1 with TRBJ2-1; a possible D gene is TRBD2 (5 bases). This CDR3 spans 14 amino acids. V dropped 0 bases and J dropped 5 bases, with 9 bases sitting between them. Germline CDR1 SGHRS, CDR2 YFSETQ. CDR3 in amino acids: CASSLALGDNEQFF. The CDR3 region has the DNA TGCGCCAGCAGCTTGGCCCTGGGAGACAATGAGCAGTTCTTC.

The chain uses TRBV5-1 and TRBJ2-3; TRBD2 matches at 7 bases. Germline V gives CDR1 SGHRS, CDR2 YFSETQ. The CDR3 has 14 amino acids. V lost 7 bases to trimming and J lost 0 bases; unmatched junction nucleotides: 5. The CDR3 loop reads CASLASGSTDTQYF. For the CDR3, the DNA is TGCGCCAGCCTCGCTAGCGGTAGCACAGATACGCAGTATTTT.